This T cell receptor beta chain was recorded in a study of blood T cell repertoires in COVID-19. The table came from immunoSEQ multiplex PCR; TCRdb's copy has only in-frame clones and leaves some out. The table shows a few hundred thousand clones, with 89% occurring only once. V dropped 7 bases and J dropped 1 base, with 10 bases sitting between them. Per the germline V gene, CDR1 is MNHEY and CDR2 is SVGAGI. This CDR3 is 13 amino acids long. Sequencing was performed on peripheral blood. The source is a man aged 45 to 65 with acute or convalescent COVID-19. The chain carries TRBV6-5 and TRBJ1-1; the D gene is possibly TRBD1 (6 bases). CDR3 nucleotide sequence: TGTGCCAGCAACGACAGGCGGAACACTGAAGCTTTCTTT. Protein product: CASNDRRNTEAFF.